This T cell receptor (beta chain) was sequenced for a study of blood T cell repertoires in COVID-19. Study information: From T cells, B-cell-depleted T cells, or PBMCs came the material, which was cDNA or gDNA.

In the original analysis: By means of reference gene primer amplification, nucleated cell counts were estimated. Clones were sequenced by immunoSEQ multiplex PCR, and TCRdb holds only the in-frame ones, with some missing. That table furnishes V, J and clone size, whereas the DNA furnished D and trimming. The sample holds 200,000 to 250,000 clones, 70% to 85% seen once. Which cohort a participant joined came from the clinical history participants gave. This clone was detected only once. CDR3 length equals 15 residues. V was trimmed by 1 base and J by 2 bases, leaving 11 bases between them. Germline V CDR1 and CDR2: SGHVS, FQNEAQ.

The J gene is TRBJ1-2, the V gene TRBV7-8; D remains unclear. The source is an older woman who had recovered from COVID-19. Sequenced input: PBMCs or T cells enriched from blood (not recorded which). The CDR3: CASSLVRGSNYGYTF. CDR3 bases: TGTGCCAGCAGCTTAGTACGCGGGTCCAACTATGGCTACACCTTC.